The source of this T cell receptor (beta chain) is a study of T cell repertoires in aging, cancer and after chemotherapy. In its sample, this clonotype was seen a few times. TRB rearrangements spanning V, D and J were amplified using mixed TRB-A/B primers. One entry per CDR3 protein, called by TCRdb with MiXCR from the multiplex PCR reads. This sample yields around 1,500 distinct CDR3 sequences, of which roughly a quarter are seen a single time; around a quarter belongs to the top ten. Amplification of TCR beta used genomic DNA extracted from peripheral blood. The CDR3 spans 15 residues. The V gene's germline CDR1 is SGHAT and CDR2 FQNNGV. V was clipped by 1 base and J by 0 bases, with 7 bases between them.

Sequencing was performed on blood. This TCR derives from a human donor with a blood cancer. V and J are TRBV11-2 and TRBJ1-3; possibly TRBD1 for D (5 bases). The CDR3 sequence is CASSLGGYSGNTIYF. CDR3 DNA sequence: TGTGCCAGCAGCTTAGGGGGGTACTCTGGAAACACCATATATTTT.